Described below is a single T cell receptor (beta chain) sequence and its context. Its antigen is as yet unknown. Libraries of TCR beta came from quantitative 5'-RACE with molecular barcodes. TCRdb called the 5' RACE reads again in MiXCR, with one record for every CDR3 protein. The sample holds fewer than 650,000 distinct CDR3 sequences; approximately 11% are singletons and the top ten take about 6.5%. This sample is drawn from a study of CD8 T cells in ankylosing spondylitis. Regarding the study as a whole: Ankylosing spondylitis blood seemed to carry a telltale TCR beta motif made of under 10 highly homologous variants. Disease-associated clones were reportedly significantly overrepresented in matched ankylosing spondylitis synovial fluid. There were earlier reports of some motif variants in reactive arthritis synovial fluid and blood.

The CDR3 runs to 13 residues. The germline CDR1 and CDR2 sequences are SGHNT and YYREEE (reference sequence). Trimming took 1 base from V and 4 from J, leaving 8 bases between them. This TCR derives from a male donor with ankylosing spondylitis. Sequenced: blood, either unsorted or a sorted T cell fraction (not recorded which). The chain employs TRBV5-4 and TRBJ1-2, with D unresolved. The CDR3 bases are TGTGCCAGCAGCTTGCCAGGCCCCTATGGCTACACCTTC. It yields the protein CASSLPGPYGYTF.